These 17 T cell receptor beta chains share one sample of origin, sequenced in a study of shared clonotypes between healthy human individuals. Clones were read by immunoSEQ multiplex PCR, and TCRdb kept only the in-frame ones, dropping some. The sample carries approximately 250,000 clones, just over 65% recorded once. The specimen sequenced was memory CD4+ T cells sorted from blood. The subset: CD45RA-negative fraction. The receptor source for this set is a man aged 25-45 years in good health.

The gene calls are TRBV9 and TRBJ2-1, with 14 bases aligning to TRBD2. The V gene end was trimmed by 4 bases and the J gene end by 10 bases; junction bases not matched to a gene: 7. The germline V gene encodes CDR1 SGDLS and CDR2 YYNGEE. The CDR3 is made up of 15 amino acids. CDR3 in DNA: TGTGCCAGCAGCCTCGGACTAGCGGGAGGCATGGAGCAGTTCTTC. Its translation is CASSLGLAGGMEQFF.

The chain combines TRBV6-5 with TRBJ1-5, with 7 bases that match TRBD1. Germline trimming cut 5 bases from V and 4 bases from J; bases unmatched to any gene: 8. CDR1 is MNHEY and CDR2 is SVGAGI in the germline V gene. The CDR3 runs 15 residues. The CDR3 here is CASSPRGGFNQPQHF. CDR3 coding DNA: TGTGCCAGCAGTCCCAGGGGGGGGTTTAATCAGCCCCAGCATTTT.

The CDR3 DNA reads as TGTGCCAGTAGTGCATTACTAACAACTAGCACAGATACGCAGTATTTT. Protein product: CASSALLTTSTDTQYF. The genes are TRBV19 and TRBJ2-3, with D hard to call. CDR3 size: 16 residues. CDR1 and CDR2 (germline): LNHDA, SQIVND (reference sequence). V gave up 5 bases and J gave up 0 bases, with 15 bases separating them.

The rearrangement joins TRBV15 to TRBJ2-2, with D possibly matching TRBD1 (6 bases). The V and J ends lost 10 bases and 0 bases respectively, with 12 bases between them. Germline CDR1 and CDR2: LNHNV and YYDKDF (reference sequence). This CDR3 comprises 14 residues. The CDR3 region has the DNA TGTGCCATAGGACAGATGTCGAACACCGGGGAGCTGTTTTTT. It is translated as CAIGQMSNTGELFF.

This clone was detected only once. The same CDR3 can be traced to other DNA sequences in this sample. The rearrangement joins TRBV4-2 to TRBJ2-1; the D gene is possibly TRBD1 (6 bases). CDR1 is LGHNA, CDR2 YNFKEQ, per germline. This CDR3 comprises 15 residues. V lost 0 bases, J lost 1 base, and 7 bases lay in between. The CDR3: CASSQEGGSYNEQFF. The DNA of the CDR3 is TGTGCCAGCAGCCAAGAAGGGGGTTCCTACAATGAGCAGTTCTTC.

As to this clone: The germline gene is not matched at one end of the junction; a read error may be the cause. The same CDR3 can be traced to other DNA sequences in this sample. The chain couples TRBV28 to TRBJ1-2, with D unresolved. This CDR3 comprises 12 residues. Germline CDR1 reads MDHEN; CDR2 reads SYDVKM. Here the CDR3 reads CASSLDRRGYTF. In DNA form, the CDR3 reads TGTGCCAGTAGTTTAGACCGGCGTGGCTACACCTTC.

This clone was counted many times. The rearrangement links TRBV14 to TRBJ2-7, with D possibly TRBD2 on 7 matching bases. Trimming removed 0 bases at V and 3 bases at J, with 15 bases between. Germline V CDR1 and CDR2: SGHDN, FVKESK. The CDR3 is 16 residues long. The DNA of the CDR3 is TGTGCCAGCAGCCAAGAAAGGGGGGGCAGCAACTACGAGCAGTACTTC. It encodes CASSQERGGSNYEQYF.

V gene TRBV27 combines with J gene TRBJ2-5; 8 bases are shared with TRBD2. Germline V lookup: CDR1 MNHEY, CDR2 SMNVEV (reference sequence). CDR3 length: 14 residues. J lost 4 bases, V lost 5 bases, and 6 bases had no gene match. The CDR3: CASSPGTSGETQYF. DNA of the CDR3: TGTGCCAGCAGTCCCGGTACTAGCGGAGAGACCCAGTACTTC.

This clone appeared a few times. V usage is TRBV6-5 and J usage is TRBJ1-5; D is uncertain. Deletions cut 2 bases from V and 2 bases from J, with 7 bases between. The CDR3 is 14 amino acids. Germline assignment: CDR1 MNHEY and CDR2 SVGAGI. DNA of the CDR3: TGTGCCAGCAGTTACGAAGCAGGCAATCAGCCCCAGCATTTT. Encoded protein: CASSYEAGNQPQHF.

This clone was counted a few times. CDR3 loop: CASSLYGSGNYGYTF. CDR3 nucleotides: TGTGCCAGCAGTTTATATGGCAGCGGTAACTATGGCTACACCTTC. The V call is TRBV28, the J call TRBJ1-2; D remains ambiguous. CDR1 is MDHEN, CDR2 SYDVKM, per germline. Deletions cut 1 base from V and 1 base from J, with 10 bases between. The CDR3 runs 15 residues.

The genes are TRBV6-5 and TRBJ2-3; D not resolved. The CDR3 spans 13 residues. Germline CDR1 is MNHEY and CDR2 is SVGAGI. Trimming pared 2 bases from V and 2 bases from J, leaving 5 bases between. CDR3 nucleotide sequence: TGTGCCAGCAGTTACCAGGTCACAGATACGCAGTATTTT. It specifies CASSYQVTDTQYF.

This chain connects TRBV2 to TRBJ2-1; tentative D call: TRBD1 (7 bases). Germline CDR1 SNHLY, CDR2 FYNNEI. This CDR3 spans 14 amino acids. V was trimmed by 8 bases and J by 1 base, leaving 12 bases between them. CDR3 DNA: TGTGCCAGCGTTCCAGGGGGGTCCTACAATGAGCAGTTCTTC. This gives the protein CASVPGGSYNEQFF.

This sequence joins TRBV28 and TRBJ2-6; D perhaps matches TRBD2 (5 bases). CDR1 MDHEN and CDR2 SYDVKM come from the germline V gene. The CDR3 extends over 15 amino acids. Trimming removed 6 bases at V and 2 bases at J, with 11 bases between. The CDR3 spells CASRVRETGANVLTF. The CDR3 nucleotides are TGTGCCAGCAGGGTGAGGGAGACTGGGGCCAACGTCCTGACTTTC.

This clone has more than one count but fewer than ten. This sequence joins TRBV5-8 and TRBJ2-7; no firm D call. The CDR3 consists of 11 residues. V was pared by 5 bases and J by 7 bases, with 10 bases between. Germline lookup yields CDR1 SGHTS and CDR2 YDEGEE. The CDR3 protein is CASRRIGEQYF. The CDR3 bases are TGTGCCAGCAGGCGCATTGGTGAGCAGTACTTC.

The chain combines TRBV9 with TRBJ1-3, with D unclear. The CDR3 extends over 14 amino acids. The V gene lost 3 bases and the J gene lost 1 base, with 8 bases spanning the gap. Germline CDR1 is SGDLS and CDR2 is YYNGEE. The CDR3 DNA follows: TGTGCCAGCAGCGCCGTTACGTCTGGAAACACCATATATTTT. This encodes CASSAVTSGNTIYF.

The chain has TRBV28 and TRBJ2-1; 7 nucleotides agree with TRBD1. CDR1 and CDR2 (germline): MDHEN, SYDVKM. The CDR3 contains 13 residues. V lost 5 bases, J lost 10 bases, and 8 bases stayed unmatched. The CDR3: CASSTQGQSEQFF. The CDR3 nucleotides read TGTGCCAGCAGTACACAGGGGCAGAGCGAGCAGTTCTTC.

This clone was seen at least ten times. The chain joins TRBV2 to TRBJ2-1, with 7 bases lining up with TRBD2. Germline lookup yields CDR1 SNHLY and CDR2 FYNNEI. The junction had 6 bases not matched to a gene; V was cut back by 4 bases and J by 3 bases. This CDR3 has 15 amino acids. DNA of the CDR3: TGTGCCAGCAGTGGAACAGCGGGATTCTACAATGAGCAGTTCTTC. It yields the protein CASSGTAGFYNEQFF.